These T cell receptor beta chains were read from a single sample in a study of a mutant IDH1 vaccine in newly diagnosed glioma. Their antigen targets remain unknown. TCRdb's copy holds only in-frame clones and misses some; the assay was immunoSEQ multiplex PCR. The sample records around 41,000 clones, about 78% being singletons. Sequences were derived from PBMCs, sampled from a glioma patient whose treatment included an IDH1 peptide vaccine. The receptors derive from a woman in her 40s with glioma. Some clones in this sample may be carry-over from other donors' samples. CDR3s include the opening cysteine and the closing phenylalanine or tryptophan. The D gene is left open where the match is weak. For some rows the clone size is stated as once, few or many, or as a class when expanded; others skip it.

- | TRBJ1-6 | few | TRBV5-4 | CASSLDRVTQPLHF | TGTGCCAGCAGCTTGGACAGGGTAACCCAACCCCTCCACTTT
TRBD2 | TRBJ2-7 | - | TRBV11-1 | CASSSRGLAALPPYEQYF | TGTGCCAGCAGCTCACGAGGACTAGCGGCACTACCACCCTACGAGCAGTACTTC
TRBD1 | TRBJ1-5 | once | TRBV28 | CASSPTGGGNQPQHF | TGTGCCAGCAGCCCGACAGGGGGCGGGAATCAGCCCCAGCATTTT
- | TRBJ2-2 | - | TRBV10-3 | CATRSDGELFF | TGTGCCACTCGATCGGACGGGGAGCTGTTTTTT
- | TRBJ2-7 | - | TRBV7-6 | CASSAGGGSYEQYF | TGTGCCAGCAGCGCCGGAGGGGGGAGCTACGAGCAGTACTTC
- | TRBJ2-5 | - | TRBV7-2 | CASSGRLVGEETQYF | TGTGCCAGCAGCGGGCGTCTTGTGGGGGAAGAGACCCAGTACTTC
TRBD1 | TRBJ2-5 | - | TRBV25-1 | CASSESPDRGIWETQYF | TGTGCCAGCAGTGAATCCCCGGACAGGGGAATATGGGAGACCCAGTACTTC
TRBD2 | TRBJ2-1 | - | TRBV15 | CATMSSGIVNEQFF | TGTGCCACCATGTCTAGCGGGATTGTCAATGAGCAGTTCTTC
TRBD1 | TRBJ2-5 | - | TRBV9 | CASSSGTGGTQYF | TGTGCCAGCAGCTCAGGGACAGGGGGAACCCAGTACTTC
- | TRBJ2-7 | - | TRBV19 | CASSGGMSSYEQYF | TGTGCCAGTAGCGGGGGAATGAGCTCCTACGAGCAGTACTTC
TRBD1 | TRBJ2-7 | once | TRBV6-5 | CASSTGQGISYEQYF | TGTGCCAGCAGTACCGGACAGGGGATTTCCTACGAGCAGTACTTC
TRBD2 | TRBJ2-2 | - | TRBV7-6 | CASSSSGGQELFF | TGTGCCAGCAGCTCCAGCGGGGGACAGGAGCTGTTTTTT
- | TRBJ2-2 | - | TRBV4-2 | CASSQVGARAGELFF | TGTGCCAGCAGCCAAGTAGGGGCGCGGGCCGGGGAGCTGTTTTTT
TRBD2 | TRBJ2-7 | - | TRBV29-1 | CSVGIASGGYEQYF | TGCAGCGTCGGAATCGCTAGCGGGGGCTACGAGCAGTACTTC
TRBD2 | TRBJ2-2 | - | TRBV18 | CASSPSGRGNTGELFF | TGTGCCAGCTCACCGAGCGGGAGAGGCAACACCGGGGAGCTGTTTTTT
- | TRBJ2-1 | - | TRBV20-1 | CSASLGVEQFF | TGCAGTGCTAGTCTCGGAGTGGAGCAGTTCTTC
- | TRBJ2-7 | - | TRBV19 | CASSITGTYEQYF | TGTGCCAGTAGTATTACAGGGACCTACGAGCAGTACTTC
TRBD1 | TRBJ2-1 | - | TRBV14 | CASSQGQGRKNEQFF | TGTGCCAGCAGCCAAGGACAGGGGCGCAAGAATGAGCAGTTCTTC
- | TRBJ1-5 | - | TRBV6-6 | CASSLEVGFSQPQHF | TGTGCCAGCAGTTTGGAAGTGGGGTTTAGTCAGCCCCAGCATTTT
- | TRBJ1-2 | - | TRBV29-1 | CSVATRQDSNYGYTF | TGCAGCGTTGCCACGAGGCAGGATTCTAACTATGGCTACACCTTC
TRBD1 | TRBJ1-3 | - | TRBV6-7 | CASRGDRVPGNTIYF | TGTGCCAGCAGGGGGGACAGGGTCCCAGGAAACACCATATATTTT
TRBD1 | TRBJ1-1 | few | TRBV28 | CASIPTGLNTEAFF | TGTGCCAGCATCCCGACAGGGTTGAACACTGAAGCTTTCTTT
- | TRBJ2-1 | - | TRBV4-1 | CASSPGPLADEQFF | TGCGCCAGCAGCCCGGGACCGCTAGCTGATGAGCAGTTCTTC
- | TRBJ2-7 | - | TRBV19 | CASSISTVGAGASYEQYF | TGTGCCAGTAGTATCTCCACCGTGGGCGCGGGGGCCTCCTACGAGCAGTACTTC
TRBD2 | TRBJ2-3 | - | TRBV5-4 | CASSAQGASGPGYAQYF | TGTGCCAGCAGCGCCCAGGGAGCTAGCGGCCCGGGATACGCGCAGTATTTT
TRBD1 | TRBJ1-1 | - | TRBV6-1 | CASSTGGWTEAFF | TGTGCCAGCAGCACAGGGGGATGGACTGAAGCTTTCTTT
- | TRBJ1-2 | few | TRBV7-3 | CASSGGTGGYTF | TGTGCCAGCAGCGGGGGAACGGGAGGCTACACCTTC
TRBD1 | TRBJ1-1 | once | TRBV28 | CASSPIRDRPLNTEAFF | TGTGCCAGCAGTCCTATCAGGGACAGGCCTTTGAACACTGAAGCTTTCTTT
TRBD1 | TRBJ2-6 | - | TRBV6-4 | CASSRDSSGANVLTF | TGTGCCAGCAGCAGGGACAGCTCTGGGGCCAACGTCCTGACTTTC
TRBD2 | TRBJ2-3 | - | TRBV19 | CASSIGRGGDTQYF | TGTGCCAGTAGTATAGGTAGGGGAGGGGATACGCAGTATTTT
TRBD1 | TRBJ1-2 | few | TRBV4-2 | CASSPGGGGYTF | TGTGCCAGCAGCCCAGGGGGTGGAGGCTACACCTTC
- | TRBJ1-2 | - | TRBV5-4 | CASSLVGGYGYTF | TGTGCCAGCAGCTTGGTAGGGGGCTATGGCTACACCTTC
TRBD2 | TRBJ2-1 | - | TRBV13 | CASSSPRIAGGPLSYNEQFF | TGTGCCAGCAGCTCGCCTCGGATAGCGGGAGGGCCGTTGTCCTACAATGAGCAGTTCTTC